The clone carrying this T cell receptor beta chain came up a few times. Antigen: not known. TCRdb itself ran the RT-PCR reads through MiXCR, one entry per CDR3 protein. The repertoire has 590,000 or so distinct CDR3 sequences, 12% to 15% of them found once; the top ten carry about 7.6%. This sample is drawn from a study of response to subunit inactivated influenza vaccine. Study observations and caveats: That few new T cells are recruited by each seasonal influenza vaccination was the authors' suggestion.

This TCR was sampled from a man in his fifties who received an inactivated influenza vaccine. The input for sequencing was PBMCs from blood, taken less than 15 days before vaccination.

The CDR3, as DNA: TGCAGCGTTATGACAGGGACATTGGGGGAGCTGTTTTTT. Translating gives CSVMTGTLGELFF. This chain joins TRBV29-1 and TRBJ2-2, with TRBD1 matching 7 bases. Germline V CDR1 and CDR2: SQVTM, ANQGSEA. There are 13 residues in the CDR3. V lost 5 bases, J lost 8 bases, and 8 bases stayed unmatched.